The rows below give T cell receptor beta chains drawn from one sample of a study of OX40 agonist ivuxolimab in advanced cancers. The repertoire was sequenced with immunoSEQ multiplex PCR; TCRdb's copy has only in-frame clones and lacks some. The sample includes around 31,000 clones, approximately 86% of them seen just once. Sequencing was performed on CD4+ or CD8+ T cells sorted from blood, taken in a trial of the OX40 agonist ivuxolimab. These receptors all stem from an adult with an advanced solid tumor such as melanoma, head and neck, liver or kidney cancer. Both conserved end residues are part of each CDR3. D genes are given only for firm matches. Clone size appears in some rows only: once, few, many, or a class for an expanded clone.

J,size,D,V,DNA,CDR3
TRBJ2-5,.,.,TRBV27,TGTGCCAGCAGTTTATATGTTCGAGAGACCCAGTACTTC,CASSLYVRETQYF
TRBJ2-7,.,.,TRBV27,TGTGCCAGCAGTTTATCGGCACAGCCCTACGAGCAGTACTTC,CASSLSAQPYEQYF
TRBJ2-7,.,.,TRBV4-1,TGCGCCAGCAGCCGCGGATCCGAGCAGTACTTC,CASSRGSEQYF
TRBJ1-2,once,.,TRBV4-1,TGCGCCAGCAGCCAAGAGAACAGGTATGGCTACACCTTC,CASSQENRYGYTF
TRBJ1-1,.,.,TRBV2,TGTGCCAGCAGTGAAAGTAGTTTCCGGAACACTGAAGCTTTCTTT,CASSESSFRNTEAFF
TRBJ2-2,.,.,TRBV13,TGTGCCAGCAGCCCAATGCTACGTCCTAGCACCGGGGAGCTGTTTTTT,CASSPMLRPSTGELFF
TRBJ2-5,.,.,TRBV7-2,TGTGCCAGCAGCTTAATGCCGAACGGGGAGACCCAGTACTTC,CASSLMPNGETQYF
TRBJ2-7,.,.,TRBV19,TGTGCCAGTAGTACTCAGGGGTCGACCTACGAGCAGTACTTC,CASSTQGSTYEQYF
TRBJ2-2,.,.,TRBV30,TGTGCCTGGAGTTGGGATAACACCGGGGAGCTGTTTTTT,CAWSWDNTGELFF
TRBJ2-7,once,.,TRBV19,TGTGCCAGTAGTATAGACTCCCACCCGGGCGGGGCTCGCCTAAACGAGCAGTACTTC,CASSIDSHPGGARLNEQYF
TRBJ2-7,.,.,TRBV4-3,TGCGCCAGCAGCTCCGGGATAATCACTCCTTCTACCTACGAGCAGTACTTC,CASSSGIITPSTYEQYF
TRBJ1-5,.,TRBD1,TRBV15,TGTGCCACCAGCAGAGATTCGAAGCCAGGGGGATTTAGCAATCAGCCCCAGCATTTT,CATSRDSKPGGFSNQPQHF
TRBJ2-7,.,.,TRBV27,TGTGCCAGCAGTTTAGGATCCGCAGGTTTCAACGAGCAGTACTTC,CASSLGSAGFNEQYF
TRBJ2-1,.,.,TRBV27,TGTGCCAGCAGTTTTCTCTCCCACCTCAATGAGCAGTTCTTC,CASSFLSHLNEQFF
TRBJ2-5,.,.,TRBV5-6,TGTGCCAGCGCCTATGCCAGAGGGCTAGTCTCCTTTCAAGAGACCCAGTACTTC,CASAYARGLVSFQETQYF
TRBJ2-6,.,.,TRBV7-9,TGTGCCAGCAGCTTAGTTACAGGGTCTGGGGCCAACGTCCTGACTTTC,CASSLVTGSGANVLTF
TRBJ2-1,.,.,TRBV9,TGTGCCAGCAGCCCGATGGGGGGGGCGAACAATGAGCAGTTCTTC,CASSPMGGANNEQFF
TRBJ2-5,.,.,TRBV4-1,TGCGCCAGCAGCGAAGCCCAGGACCAGTACTTC,CASSEAQDQYF
TRBJ2-7,.,.,TRBV7-9,TGTGCCAGCAGCTCTCGTACTCGTTACGAGCAGTACTTC,CASSSRTRYEQYF
TRBJ2-7,once,.,TRBV6-6,TGTGCCAGCAGTTACTCCAAGTCCTACGAGCAGTACTTC,CASSYSKSYEQYF
TRBJ2-1,.,.,TRBV15,TGTGCCACCATTCCGGCTCCTGGGGACTACAATGAGCAGTTCTTC,CATIPAPGDYNEQFF
TRBJ2-1,.,TRBD1,TRBV27,TGTGCCAGCAGTTTAACGTCCGGGACAGGCAACAATGAGCAGTTCTTC,CASSLTSGTGNNEQFF
TRBJ2-7,.,TRBD2,TRBV4-2,TGTGCCAGCAGCCACCGACTAGCGGAGTCCTACGAGCAGTACTTC,CASSHRLAESYEQYF
TRBJ1-5,.,.,TRBV27,TGTGCCAGCAGTGCCGATCGTTATAGCAATCAGCCCCAGCATTTT,CASSADRYSNQPQHF